This T cell receptor beta chain was identified during a study of metastatic and nonmetastatic thyroid tumors. Turning to the study itself: Repertoire data that came from the blood and tumor or nodule tissue of malignant and benign thyroid patients were compared. Broader study findings: As reported, TCR beta diversity in blood and tumor was significantly higher in malignant thyroid tumors than in benign nodules.

None of the patients had undergone any treatment ahead of thyroid surgery. The CDR3 consists of 15 residues. CDR1 is DFQATT and CDR2 is SNEGSKA in the germline V gene (reference sequence). V lost 6 bases to trimming and J lost 8 bases, with 23 bases between them. MiXCR reprocessed the PCR reads for TCRdb. The sample carries 30,000 to 35,000 clones, 25% to 35% recorded once. Comment on this clone: Its antigen remains unknown.

Sequenced sample: blood. V and J are TRBV20-1 and TRBJ2-1; possibly TRBD2 for D (7 bases). This clonotype was obtained from a female donor with papillary thyroid cancer or a benign thyroid nodule (not recorded which). Some clones in this sample may be carry-over from other donors' samples. CDR3 in amino acids: CSALGGLAAWDEQFF. DNA for the CDR3: TGCAGTGCCCTCGGGGGGCTAGCGGCTTGGGATGAGCAGTTCTTC.